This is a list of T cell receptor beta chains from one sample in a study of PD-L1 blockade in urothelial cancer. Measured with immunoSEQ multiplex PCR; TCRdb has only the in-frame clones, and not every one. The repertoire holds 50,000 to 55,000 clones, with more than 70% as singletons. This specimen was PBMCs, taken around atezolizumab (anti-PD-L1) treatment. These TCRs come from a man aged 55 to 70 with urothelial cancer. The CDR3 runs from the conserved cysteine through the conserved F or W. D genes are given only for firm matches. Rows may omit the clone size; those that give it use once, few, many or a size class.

CDR3nt: TGTGCCAGCAGAACCCCCGGGACAGGCTACGAGCAGTACTTC
CDR3aa: CASRTPGTGYEQYF
v_gene: TRBV28
abundance: -
j_gene: TRBJ2-7
d_gene: TRBD1

CDR3nt: TGCAGCGTTTCGCATTCGGGGAATACCTACGAGCAGTACTTC
CDR3aa: CSVSHSGNTYEQYF
v_gene: TRBV29-1
abundance: once
j_gene: TRBJ2-7
d_gene: -

CDR3nt: TGTGCCAGCAGCTTGGATAGCGGCACCGGGGAGCTGTTTTTT
CDR3aa: CASSLDSGTGELFF
v_gene: TRBV7-9
abundance: -
j_gene: TRBJ2-2
d_gene: -

CDR3nt: TGCAGCGTTGAAACCAGGGGATTGAACACTGAAGCTTTCTTT
CDR3aa: CSVETRGLNTEAFF
v_gene: TRBV29-1
abundance: -
j_gene: TRBJ1-1
d_gene: -

CDR3nt: TGCGCCAGCAGCCTGGGTAGGTCGGGTGAAGCTTTCTTT
CDR3aa: CASSLGRSGEAFF
v_gene: TRBV5-1
abundance: -
j_gene: TRBJ1-1
d_gene: -

CDR3nt: TGTGCCAGCAGCGCCCTGGGACAGGACTCCTACGAGCAGTACTTC
CDR3aa: CASSALGQDSYEQYF
v_gene: TRBV9
abundance: once
j_gene: TRBJ2-7
d_gene: TRBD1

CDR3nt: TGCGCCAGCAGCTTGGCCCCCGGGACAGGGGGAAACACCATATATTTT
CDR3aa: CASSLAPGTGGNTIYF
v_gene: TRBV5-1
abundance: -
j_gene: TRBJ1-3
d_gene: TRBD1

CDR3nt: TGCGCCAGCAGCTTCAGGGGCCAAAACTACGAGCAGTACTTC
CDR3aa: CASSFRGQNYEQYF
v_gene: TRBV5-1
abundance: -
j_gene: TRBJ2-7
d_gene: -

CDR3nt: TGTGCCAGCAGCGGAACTCCGGGACTAGCTTCAGACGAGCAGTACTTC
CDR3aa: CASSGTPGLASDEQYF
v_gene: TRBV9
abundance: -
j_gene: TRBJ2-7
d_gene: TRBD2

CDR3nt: TGTGCCAGTAGCCATTCGATCCGGGTAGCTTTCTTT
CDR3aa: CASSHSIRVAFF
v_gene: TRBV19
abundance: -
j_gene: TRBJ1-1
d_gene: -